This T cell receptor (beta chain) derives from a study of tumor and adjacent non-tumor tissue in lung cancer. Three rounds of nested PCR, following a modified ARM-PCR protocol, produced the TCRbeta library. TCRdb analysed the multiplex PCR reads with MiXCR anew, one entry per CDR3 protein. The table lists about 79,000 distinct CDR3 sequences, roughly 72% of them singletons. No cell sorting was done before RNA was extracted from the tissue. About this clonotype itself: This may stem from a read error, because a much larger clone lies one nucleotide away.

Specimen: lung tumor tissue. The receptor was derived from a woman aged 35 to 49 with non-small cell lung cancer.

CDR3 in amino acids: CANSPRSDTASEQYF. CDR3 DNA: TGCGCCAACAGCCCCCGATCCGACACCGCGAGCGAGCAGTACTTC. The chain joins TRBV5-1 to TRBJ2-7; no clear D. The length of the CDR3 is 15 residues. Germline V gene sequence: CDR1 SGHRS, CDR2 YFSETQ. Full variable domain (missing parts from reference TRBV5-1 and TRBJ2-7): KAGVTQTPRYLIKTRGQQVTLSCSPISGHRSVSWYQQTPGQGLQFLFEYFSETQRNKGNFPGRFSGRQFSNSRSEMNVSTLELGDSALYLCANSPRSDTASEQYFGPGTRLTVT.